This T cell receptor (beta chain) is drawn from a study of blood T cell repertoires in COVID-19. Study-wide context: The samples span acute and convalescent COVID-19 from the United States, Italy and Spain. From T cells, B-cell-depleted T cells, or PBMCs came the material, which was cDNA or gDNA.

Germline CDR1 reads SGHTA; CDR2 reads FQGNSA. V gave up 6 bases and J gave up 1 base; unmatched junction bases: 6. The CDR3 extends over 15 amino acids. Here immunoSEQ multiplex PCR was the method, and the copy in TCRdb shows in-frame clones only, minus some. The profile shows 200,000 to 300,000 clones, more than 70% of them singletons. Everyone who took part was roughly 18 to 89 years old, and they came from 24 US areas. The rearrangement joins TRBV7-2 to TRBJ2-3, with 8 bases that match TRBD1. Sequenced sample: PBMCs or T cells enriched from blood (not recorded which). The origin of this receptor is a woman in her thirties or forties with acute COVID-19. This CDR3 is CASRQDRGRTDTQYF. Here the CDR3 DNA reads TGTGCCAGCAGACAAGACAGGGGACGCACAGATACGCAGTATTTT.